These 30 T cell receptor beta chains originate from one sample sequenced in a study of early T cells in non-severe SARS-CoV-2 infection. TCRdb re-derived calls from the 5' RACE reads in MiXCR, one entry per CDR3 protein. The sample shows tens of thousands of distinct CDR3 sequences, 15% of them seen only once. The specimen sequenced was whole blood. These receptors were taken from an adult who was a healthcare worker with PCR-confirmed SARS-CoV-2 infection or an uninfected control (not recorded which).

The chain is built from TRBV6-1 and TRBJ2-1; no reliable D call. Trimming left V 4 bases short and J 7 bases short, with 5 bases between. Germline V gene data show CDR1 as MNHNS and CDR2 as SASEGT. The CDR3 extends over 11 amino acids. Written as DNA, the CDR3 is TGTGCCAGCAGTGGCGGAAATGAGCAGTTCTTC. Its protein product is CASSGGNEQFF.

There are a few counts of this clonotype. This chain uses TRBV29-1 with TRBJ1-6, with TRBD1 as a possible D gene (6 bases). V dropped 5 bases and J dropped 6 bases, with 14 bases sitting between them. The CDR3 extends over 14 amino acids. Germline V lookup: CDR1 SQVTM, CDR2 ANQGSEA. CDR3 nucleotides: TGCAGCGTTAAGGAGGGGGGAAGTAATTCACCCCTCCACTTT. Protein product: CSVKEGGSNSPLHF.

This clonotype showed up many times. The chain links TRBV20-1 to TRBJ2-1; TRBD2 matches 7 bases. Germline V gene lookup returns CDR1 DFQATT and CDR2 SNEGSKA (reference sequence). The CDR3 has 14 residues. V lost 6 bases to trimming and J lost 1 base; unmatched junction nucleotides: 6. The CDR3 DNA sequence: TGCAGTGCCCTCCTAGCGGAGTCCTACAATGAGCAGTTCTTC. It encodes CSALLAESYNEQFF.

This CDR3 is CSAREFWLGSTGELFF. The DNA for the CDR3 is TGCAGTGCTAGAGAGTTTTGGCTAGGAAGCACCGGGGAGCTGTTTTTT. The chain uses TRBV20-1 and TRBJ2-2; D gene ambiguous. V was shortened by 0 bases and J by 4 bases, with 15 bases between the two germline ends. Germline V gene lookup returns CDR1 DFQATT and CDR2 SNEGSKA (reference sequence). CDR3 length: 16 amino acids.

This clonotype was detected a few times. The chain links TRBV21-1 to TRBJ1-3. TRBV21-1 is reported as a pseudogene. The CDR3 is made up of 14 amino acids. Written as DNA, the CDR3 is TGTGCCAGCAGCAAGTTCTTTGGCGGAAACACCATATATTTT. This sequence encodes CASSKFFGGNTIYF.

The chain employs TRBV29-1 and TRBJ1-2; D remains unclear. Deletions cut 3 bases from V and 2 bases from J, with 7 bases between. The CDR3 loop spans 12 amino acids. Germline assignment: CDR1 SQVTM and CDR2 ANQGSEA. The DNA of the CDR3 is TGCAGCGTTGACCCACAGAACTATGGCTACACCTTC. Translated, it gives CSVDPQNYGYTF.

J is TRBJ2-1 and V is TRBV5-5; 8 bases are shared with TRBD2. Germline CDR1 SGHKS, CDR2 YYEKEE (reference sequence). Trimming cost V 7 bases and J 12 bases; bases outside gene matches: 12. This CDR3 comprises 13 residues. Written as DNA, the CDR3 is TGTGCCAGCTTGGCTCTCCGGGAGGGCCTGCAGTTCTTC. Its translation: CASLALREGLQFF.

The rearrangement links TRBV5-1 to TRBJ2-7; D not resolved. The CDR3 covers 15 residues. The V and J ends lost 0 bases and 0 bases respectively, with 10 bases between them. Per the germline V gene, CDR1 is SGHRS and CDR2 is YFSETQ. The chain's CDR3 is CASSLEIGLSYEQYF. Written as DNA, the CDR3 is TGCGCCAGCAGCTTGGAAATTGGCCTCTCCTACGAGCAGTACTTC.

The rearrangement joins TRBV6-5 to TRBJ2-3, with 10 positions matching TRBD2. The J segment lost 7 bases and the V segment lost 4 bases, leaving 8 bases of the junction unmatched. The CDR3 is 15 residues long. Germline lookup yields CDR1 MNHEY and CDR2 SVGAGI. For the CDR3, the DNA is TGTGCCAGCAGTTCGAAAGCGGGAGGGCCAAATACGCAGTATTTT. This codes for CASSSKAGGPNTQYF.

The genes are TRBV9 and TRBJ1-4; TRBD1 agrees at 7 bases. V gave up 7 bases and J gave up 6 bases; unmatched junction bases: 6. The germline V gene has CDR1 SGDLS and CDR2 YYNGEE. The CDR3 is 13 amino acids. CDR3 coding DNA: TGTGCCAGCGGAAGGGGGCTGGATGAAAAACTGTTTTTT. Encoded protein: CASGRGLDEKLFF.

This clonotype was observed at least ten times. The rearrangement joins TRBV5-1 to TRBJ2-1; TRBD2 is a possible D gene (5 bases). The CDR3 loop spans 12 amino acids. Trimming took off 7 bases at V and 4 bases at J, with 9 bases between the two ends. Germline V gene data show CDR1 as SGHRS and CDR2 as YFSETQ. CDR3 sequence: CASGSRYNEQFF. Written as DNA, the CDR3 is TGCGCCAGCGGGAGTCGGTACAATGAGCAGTTCTTC.

V and J are TRBV24-1 and TRBJ1-2; D gene ambiguous. Germline CDR1 is KGHDR and CDR2 is SFDVKD. The CDR3 is 11 amino acids. Trimming pared 7 bases from V and 8 bases from J, leaving 10 bases between. In nucleotides, the CDR3 is TGTGCCACCAGAGGGTCGGGCGGCTACACCTTC. This translates into CATRGSGGYTF.

The chain is built from TRBV12-3 or TRBV12-4 and TRBJ2-2; a possible D gene is TRBD2 (6 bases). The V end was cut by 8 bases, the J end by 1 base, with 14 bases between. This CDR3 has 15 amino acids. CDR3 region: CASRSGTLNTGELFF. CDR3 DNA: TGTGCCAGCCGATCCGGGACTTTGAACACCGGGGAGCTGTTTTTT.

In nucleotides, the CDR3 is TGCAGTGCTAGAGGCGTCAGCTATGGCTACACCTTC. The encoded protein is CSARGVSYGYTF. This chain uses TRBV20-1 with TRBJ1-2; D remains ambiguous. Trimming shortened V by 1 base and J by 4 bases, and 7 bases separated the two germline ends. Germline loops: CDR1 DFQATT, CDR2 SNEGSKA (reference sequence). This CDR3 contains 12 residues.

The chain uses TRBV28 and TRBJ2-2; no firm D call. Germline V CDR1 and CDR2: MDHEN, SYDVKM. V was shortened by 5 bases and J by 6 bases, with 10 bases between the two germline ends. This CDR3 region has 13 residues. This CDR3 is CASSLDVPGELFF. In nucleotides, the CDR3 is TGTGCCAGCAGTCTCGACGTTCCCGGGGAGCTGTTTTTT.

In this sample, this clonotype turned up a few times. This chain connects TRBV12-3 or TRBV12-4 to TRBJ2-2; D ambiguous. The CDR3 consists of 12 residues. V was cut by 6 bases and J by 5 bases, with 7 bases left in between. The CDR3: CASSPRTGELFF. In DNA form, the CDR3 reads TGTGCCAGCAGCCCCCGTACCGGGGAGCTGTTTTTT.

A few counts support this clonotype. The V call is TRBV14, the J call TRBJ1-1; D not resolved. The ends were cut back, 1 base at V and 4 bases at J, with 10 bases in the middle. Germline CDR1 and CDR2: SGHDN and FVKESK. The CDR3 sequence is 14 residues long. The CDR3, as DNA: TGTGCCAGCAGCCAAGTTAGTACGGGCACTGAAGCTTTCTTT. Amino acids: CASSQVSTGTEAFF. The full variable domain, with the rest looked up from reference TRBV14 and TRBJ1-1, is EAGVTQFPSHSVIEKGQTVTLRCDPISGHDNLYWYRRVMGKEIKFLLHFVKESKQDESGMPNNRFLAERTGGTYSTLKVQPAELEDSGVYFCASSQVSTGTEAFFGQGTRLTVV.

This clonotype has a handful of counts. The V gene is TRBV5-1, the J gene TRBJ2-5; a weak D match, TRBD2 (6 bases). Trimming left V 0 bases short and J 5 bases short, with 17 bases between. CDR3 length equals 16 residues. Germline CDR1 is SGHRS and CDR2 is YFSETQ. The CDR3 is CASSLAAGDNRETQYF. The CDR3 region has the DNA TGCGCCAGCAGCTTGGCAGCGGGCGATAACAGGGAGACCCAGTACTTC.

This clonotype was observed a handful of times. The chain links TRBV3-1 to TRBJ1-2, with TRBD1 matching over 7 bases. After removal of 0 bases from V and 7 bases from J, the junction contained 8 bases not matched to a gene. Germline-derived CDR1 and CDR2 are LGHDT and YNNKEL (reference sequence). The CDR3 has 15 residues. The CDR3 DNA is TGTGCCAGCAGCCAAGAGGAAGGGGGCTTGAGTGGCTACACCTTC. Residues: CASSQEEGGLSGYTF.

This clonotype was counted only a few times. Compared with germline, one end of the junction differs, possibly owing to a read error. The chain uses TRBV7-2 and TRBJ2-7, with TRBD2 matching 10 bases. Per the germline V gene, CDR1 is SGHTA and CDR2 is FQGNSA. There are 15 residues in the CDR3. The CDR3 DNA reads TGTGCCAGCAGCTTAGCGGCTAGCGGGAGATACGAGCAGCACTTC. Its translation is CASSLAASGRYEQHF.

DNA of the CDR3: TGTGCCAGCAGCTTTAGCGGAGACTACGAGCAGTACTTC. This sequence encodes CASSFSGDYEQYF. V is TRBV7-7 and J is TRBJ2-7; a weak D match, TRBD2 (6 bases). Germline lookup yields CDR1 SSHAT and CDR2 FNYEAQ (reference sequence). Trimming took off 3 bases at V and 3 bases at J, with 9 bases between the two ends. The CDR3 length is 13 residues.

The chain carries TRBV29-1 and TRBJ2-5; D remains ambiguous. Germline loops: CDR1 SQVTM, CDR2 ANQGSEA. V lost 6 bases to trimming and J lost 3 bases, with 5 bases between them. The CDR3 length is 10 residues. The CDR3 nucleotides read TGCAGCGTCGAGGAAGAGACCCAGTACTTC. Translating gives CSVEEETQYF.

This sequence joins TRBV2 and TRBJ2-3; D is uncertain. The CDR3 sequence is 14 residues long. From germline, CDR1 is SNHLY and CDR2 FYNNEI. V was cut by 6 bases and J by 3 bases, with 13 bases left in between. The CDR3 loop reads CASRPTYGTDTQYF. As DNA, the CDR3 is TGTGCCAGCAGGCCTACATACGGGACAGATACGCAGTATTTT.

V and J are TRBV27 and TRBJ2-1; no definite D call. Trimming took 5 bases from V and 10 from J, leaving 15 bases between them. Per germline, CDR1 MNHEY and CDR2 SMNVEV (reference sequence). This CDR3 comprises 13 residues. The CDR3 reads CASSAGRVEEQFF. CDR3 sequence (DNA): TGTGCCAGCAGTGCAGGACGGGTCGAGGAGCAGTTCTTC.

There are many counts of this clonotype. The CDR3 loop is CSPLSDTQYF. CDR3 DNA sequence: TGCAGTCCACTTTCGGATACGCAGTATTTT. The chain has TRBV20-1 and TRBJ2-3; D is undetermined. Per germline, CDR1 DFQATT and CDR2 SNEGSKA (reference sequence). The germline V and J ends were trimmed by 8 bases and 6 bases, with 9 bases remaining between them. The CDR3 consists of 10 residues.

This clonotype has only a few counts. This chain links TRBV3-1 with TRBJ2-2, with TRBD1 identical over 10 bases. The CDR3 runs 16 residues. Looked up from germline, CDR1 is LGHDT and CDR2 is YNNKEL (reference sequence). Losses at the gene ends were 1 base for V and 4 bases for J; bases not matched to a gene: 3. The CDR3 nucleotides read TGTGCCAGCAGCCAAGGACAGGGGGCTTTCACCGGGGAGCTGTTTTTT. Protein: CASSQGQGAFTGELFF.

This clonotype was picked up a small number of times. This chain uses TRBV7-9 with TRBJ2-5, with 7 nucleotides matching TRBD2. Trimming removed 5 bases from V and 1 base from J; junction bases left unmatched: 4. There are 14 residues in the CDR3. CDR1 SEHNR and CDR2 FQNEAQ come from the germline V gene (reference sequence). The CDR3 coding sequence is TGTGCCAGCAGCGTAGGGACTACCCAAGAGACCCAGTACTTC. Encoded protein: CASSVGTTQETQYF.

This clonotype was recorded at least ten times. J is TRBJ1-2 and V is TRBV7-9; D gene unclear. Trimming took 3 bases from V and 6 from J, leaving 14 bases between them. The CDR3 has 14 residues. CDR1 is SEHNR, CDR2 FQNEAQ, per germline (reference sequence). CDR3 amino acids: CASSFGVGPDGYTF. DNA of the CDR3: TGTGCCAGCAGCTTTGGAGTTGGGCCGGATGGCTACACCTTC.

Ten or more counts support this clonotype. Germline is not matched at one junction end, which may reflect a read error. The V gene is TRBV19, the J gene TRBJ1-2, with D unresolved. CDR3 length: 15 amino acids. The germline V gene encodes CDR1 LNHDA and CDR2 SQIVND (reference sequence). The CDR3 here is CASSIGRRTLYGYTF. The CDR3 DNA follows: TGTGCCAGTAGCATAGGGCGCAGAACCCTCTATGGCTACACCTTC. Variable domain in full (rest from reference TRBV19 and TRBJ1-2): DGGITQSPKYLFRKEGQNVTLSCEQNLNHDAMYWYRQDPGQGLRLIYYSQIVNDFQKGDIAEGYSVSREKKESFPLTVTSAQKNPTAFYLCASSIGRRTLYGYTFGSGTRLTVV.

This clonotype was recorded a few times. V usage is TRBV7-9 and J usage is TRBJ1-5; D remains unclear. The CDR3 runs to 14 residues. Germline CDR1 reads SEHNR; CDR2 reads FQNEAQ (reference sequence). The V end was cut by 4 bases, the J end by 6 bases, with 13 bases between. This chain's CDR3 is CASSSPGNTQPQHF. The CDR3, as DNA: TGTGCCAGCAGCTCGCCGGGAAATACTCAGCCCCAGCATTTT.